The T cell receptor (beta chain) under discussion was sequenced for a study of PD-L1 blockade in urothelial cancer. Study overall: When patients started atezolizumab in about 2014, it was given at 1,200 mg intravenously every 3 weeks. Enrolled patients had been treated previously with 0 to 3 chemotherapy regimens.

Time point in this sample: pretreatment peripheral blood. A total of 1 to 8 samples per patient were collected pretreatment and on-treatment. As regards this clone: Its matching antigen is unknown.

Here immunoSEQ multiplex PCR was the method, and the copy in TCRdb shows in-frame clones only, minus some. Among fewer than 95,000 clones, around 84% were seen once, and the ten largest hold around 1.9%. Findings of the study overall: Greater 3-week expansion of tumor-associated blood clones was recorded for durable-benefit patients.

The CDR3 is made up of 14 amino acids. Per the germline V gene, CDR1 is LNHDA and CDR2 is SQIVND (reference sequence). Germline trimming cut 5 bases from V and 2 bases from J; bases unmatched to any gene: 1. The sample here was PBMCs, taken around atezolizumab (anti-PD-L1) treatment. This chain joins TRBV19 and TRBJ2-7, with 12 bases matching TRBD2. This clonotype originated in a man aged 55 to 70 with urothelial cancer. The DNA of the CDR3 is TGTGCCAGTAGTTGGACTAGCGGGACCTACGAGCAGTACTTC. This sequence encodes CASSWTSGTYEQYF.